This T cell receptor (beta chain) was identified in a study of cytomegalovirus exposure and HLA in healthy donors (dated by TCRdb to the late 2010s). About the investigation overall: According to an earlier analysis of several hundred of the donors, about 179 million T cells yielded roughly 110 million unique TCR beta sequences and more than 250 Gb of sequence data. Donor age, sex, ethnicity and CMV serostatus were compiled alongside the repertoire data. Four to six DR-DQ haplotypes were handled as single units for association and clustering, since linkage in the cohort was strong. To decide whether each TCR beta V gene segment behaved as functional or pseudogenic, an earlier analysis of some 600 of the donors relied on high-throughput TCR beta sequencing. Rather than using new phenotypic data, the later analysis identified candidate immune exposures from TCR beta sequences and from how often those sequences occurred across donors. Among the roughly 370 genotyped donors, 81% belonged to the genetic ancestry cluster associated with self-reported Caucasian donors. Across about 370 genotyped donors of the cohort, an average of about 200,000 unique TCR beta nucleotide sequences per donor were sequenced, and around 19% of those sequences were non-productive. The study profiled the T cell repertoires of more than 500 subjects by immunosequencing and related them to cytomegalovirus serostatus. In a later analysis, previously published TCR beta repertoires from about 670 donors were re-analyzed and high-resolution HLA genotyping was added so that TCR occurrence patterns could be studied. An early release covering 500 to 750 HLA-typed donors comprised roughly 300 gigabases of sequencing data and roughly 85 million unique TCR sequences. The study combined high-throughput TCR immunosequencing, statistical association of individual TCRs with disease status, and machine learning to predict cytomegalovirus infection status. A later genetic analysis took genome-wide SNP genotypes for about 55% of the 666 donors and used that subset as a discovery cohort. All discovery cohort repertoires had been generated using a single sequencing platform. Besides the first cohort of about 730 subjects, a separate validation cohort made up of some 110 different subjects was used. The study was designed to test whether signatures of past pathogen exposure could be identified by cataloging public T cell receptors. Typing coverage differed by locus: A, B, C, DRB1 and DQB1 were typed in about 620-640 donors, DQA1 in 500 to 550, DPA1 in around 600, and DPB1 in 472. HLA typing covered class I and class II loci at four-digit resolution. On the study overall, not on this receptor specifically: Compared with equally common non-associated chains, HLA-associated TCR beta chains in a later analysis were more clonally expanded and had lower generation probabilities. A few of the identified cytomegalovirus-associated TCR beta chains were confirmed in vitro to be specific for cytomegalovirus antigens. Only TCR beta chains were sequenced in this cohort, and the absence of alpha or paired-chain data limited detectable features. A further reported finding was that TCR beta sequences accurately predicted the HLA-A and HLA-B alleles for most subjects in the first cohort. A later analysis associated 16,951 TCR beta sequences with specific HLA alleles at a false discovery rate of 0.05. About 17 rarely observed V segments, including chromosome 9 orphons, were excluded from the earlier analysis of several hundred of the donors because counts were too low. While some public TCRs were present in many individuals, most TCR sequences turned up only very rarely across donors. V-gene and J-gene trimming of TCR beta chains was associated with a missense DCLRE1C variant in a later genetic analysis, and the association was replicated in an independent cohort. Roughly uniform sequencing depth across donors was assumed in presence/absence analyses, although this assumption may not hold. Assigning TCR associations to individual alleles was difficult when HLA alleles, especially DR and DQ, strongly co-occurred. A later analysis reported that several top co-occurrence clusters appeared linked to parvovirus B19, influenza, CMV and Epstein-Barr virus. HLA typing was unavailable for some donors at each locus, so association tests used only the typed subset. In a later analysis, TCR association rates were found to vary across HLA loci, with the most associated TCRs seen for DRB1 alleles and the fewest for HLA-C alleles. A cluster of highly shared sequence variants was judged likely to be a technical artifact of the sequencing pipeline. A total of fewer than 200 TCR beta chains were listed by the study as associated with cytomegalovirus. Some IMGT-functional V segments, including TRBV6-2 and TRBV6-3, could not be distinguished by the 87-base-pair reads and were therefore excluded. According to a later genetic analysis, donors in an Asian-associated ancestry cluster had fewer N-insertions in productive TCRs than the approximately 670-donor mean. Most CMV-associated TCR beta chains appeared to be HLA-restricted in a later analysis, and the HLA associations seemed to be driven largely by CMV exposure. It was suggested by the authors that the approach could potentially be generalized to other disease states and immunological phenotypes. Cytomegalovirus status was reported to be diagnosed by the classifier with high specificity and sensitivity in both the original and validation cohorts. Correlated functional status among segregating V segments might be attributable to linkage disequilibrium, but an unknown experimental factor could not be ruled out. In an earlier analysis of fewer than 750 of the donors, most TCR beta V segments were observed in productive rearrangements about 90% or about 30% of the time, broadly matching IMGT annotations. For the cohort, immune exposure information was limited to CMV serostatus.

To prepare the library, the immunoSEQ multiplex PCR assay was applied. For the multiplex PCR, a mixture combining 60 forward primers for TCR Vbeta segments and 13 reverse primers for TCR Jbeta segments was used. The CDR3 region of rearranged TCR beta genes was amplified from genomic DNA with a multiplex PCR assay. The amplified TCR beta libraries were sequenced on the Illumina HiSeq System as 87-base-pair reads. Regarding the original processing steps: A later analysis tallied roughly 78 million unique TCR beta chains across the 550 to 850 repertoires, and roughly 11 million of those chains were shared by two or more donors. A nearest-neighbor algorithm error-corrected the raw reads and collapsed the reads into unique sequences, merging closely related sequences to remove PCR and sequencing errors. CDR3 sequences were aligned to IMGT reference sequences to assign V, D and J gene segments. For a sequence to be retained, at least a six-nucleotide match to both a V gene segment and a J gene segment was required. A rearrangement counted as productive if the CDR3 had no stop codons and remained in frame with V and J, and every other rearrangement counted as non-productive. CDR3 was defined by IMGT convention, running from the second conserved V-encoded cysteine to the conserved J-encoded phenylalanine. Sequences without an unambiguous match to a single V gene segment were excluded from the earlier analysis of almost 600 of the donors. In an earlier analysis of approximately 560 of the donors, a V segment was called functional when productive rearrangements were above 56.7%, and segregating when the standard deviation between donors exceeded 5%. A statistical classification framework was built for diagnosing cytomegalovirus status from the catalog of TCR beta chain sequences. A later analysis assigned V and J genes by comparing TCR nucleotide sequences with IMGT/GENE-DB human TR gene sequences. Using the TCRdist pipeline, a later analysis assigned CDR3 sequences along with most-parsimonious VDJ recombination scenarios. In a later analysis, every TCR beta chain was defined by the combination of its CDR3 amino acid sequence and its V-gene family, and reads without a unique V-gene family were dropped. A later analysis removed 592 highly shared, low-generation-probability nucleotide sequences to deal with suspected cross-contamination and a sequencing artifact. A later analysis calculated a clonal expansion index for each public chain from normalized within-repertoire ranks of inferred template counts. In a later analysis, generation probabilities were computed using a VDJ recombination model fitted to out-of-frame rearrangements, and the results were checked against IGoR. A later analysis scored TCR-TCR, TCR-HLA and TCR-CMV co-occurrence with hypergeometric tests, applying a repertoire-size bias correction to TCR pairs. To estimate false discovery rates, a later analysis permuted the HLA or CMV assignments 20 times. A later analysis grouped co-occurring TCRs with DBSCAN, adding TCRdist sequence similarity when clustering within HLA-allele-positive subsets. For co-occurrence clustering, repertoires with fewer than 30,000 or more than 120,000 public chains were excluded, along with roughly five repertoires with anomalous nucleotide sharing. Entries here come from immuneACCESS through TCRdb and include only in-frame sequences with V and J called. Some clones fail to appear in such tables; in the studies checked, an unresolved V gene covers under half of the shortfall, and the cause of the remainder is unknown. Clone size and the V and J calls come from that table; the DNA yielded D and trimming. The sample profile shows about 210,000 clones; approximately 80% of them were found once. The ten top clones hold 14% of the sample.

Concerning this clone itself: What antigen it recognizes has not been identified. The sample holds no much larger clone one base away, and base qualities are not on file.

The cohort comprised several hundred healthy bone marrow donors. Cohort members were all nominally healthy when sampled, although unrecorded immune exposures were likely present. The donor was CMV seropositive and was included in the group of some 290 seropositive cohort members. Each donor provided a peripheral blood sample, and peripheral blood mononuclear cells were used for TCR beta sequencing. Genomic DNA extraction from the blood cell samples was performed with the Qiagen DNeasy Blood Extraction Kit. The CDR3 starts with the cysteine, ends with the phenylalanine, and has 13 residues. Kept here is only the CDR3 DNA, which spans 39 bases and is read in frame from base 1. Looking up the germline V gene yields CDR1 SQVTM and CDR2 ANQGSEA. Trimming accounts for 6 bases at V and 6 bases at J, while the number of junction bases matched to no gene is 7.

The receptor's source is a woman under 40 in good health and CMV-seropositive. The chain links TRBV29-1 with TRBJ2-7; 11 bases in the junction line up with TRBD2. The sample comprised PBMCs. The CDR3 has the sequence CSVILAGVREQYF. The DNA is as follows: TGCAGCGTCATACTAGCGGGAGTGCGCGAGCAGTACTTC.